This T cell receptor beta chain was captured in a study of T cells after yellow fever vaccination (dated by TCRdb to between 2018 and 2021). About the study as a whole: Libraries from fractions with low cell numbers were prepared with the SMART-Seq v4 Ultra Low Input RNA kit. To follow T-cell clones before and after primary and booster YFV17D yellow fever vaccination, bulk TCR alpha and beta repertoires were sequenced over time. Two healthy male donors, one aged 18 to 30 and one aged 30 to 40 years, made up the cohort. Blood was collected at multiple timepoints before and after primary and secondary immunization, and bulk PBMC replicates and cell subsets were isolated.

What this sample's treatment or condition label stands for: live attenuated yellow fever vaccine strain. At each blood-draw timepoint, two biological replicates of bulk PBMCs were collected. PBMCs were isolated from peripheral blood using a standard Ficoll-Paque protocol. TriZol was used to extract RNA from bulk PBMCs, from CD4 and CD8 fractions, and from dextramer-positive and dextramer-negative fractions. Paper-wide results and their limitations: Computational filtering was required because FACS-sorted repertoires could contain abundant contaminating clonotypes from the bulk population. The secondary T-cell response was found to be weaker but faster than the primary response, with a peak reached on day 5 rather than on day 15. A small fraction of clonotypes showed up in both the CD4 and CD8 compartments, probably as a result of convergent recombination. Only a couple of donors were included in the study, so the extent to which the findings can be generalized is limited. Most clones expanded after primary vaccination were re-detected after the booster (almost 98% of CD4 and about nine tenths of CD8), suggesting broad memory maintenance.

V is shortened by 7 bases, J by 2 bases, and the region joining them spans 11 bases. The CDR3, from cysteine to phenylalanine, totals 12 residues. Only CDR3 DNA remains: 36 bases, in frame from the first base. CDR1 and CDR2 are drawn from the germline V gene: SQVTM, ANQGSEA. Comment on this clonotype: This receptor's antigen is unknown. No much larger clone is present one base from it, and per-base qualities are unavailable.

The sequencer was an Illumina NovaSeq 6000. Synthesis of TCR cDNA relied on 5'RACE template switching, a step that introduced a universal primer site along with unique molecular identifiers. Priming for cDNA synthesis came from both the TCR alpha and TCR beta constant segments. Two PCR steps were used to amplify libraries, with sample barcodes and sequencing adapters being added in the second step. Sequencing of libraries was done on Illumina HiSeq 2500 (2x100 bp) or NovaSeq (2x150 bp). From the authors' description of their analysis: MIGEC handled demultiplexing of reads and collapsing into UMI consensus sequences, while MiXCR performed V(D)J alignment. Using edgeR on replicate PBMC samples, clonotypes were called vaccine-responding if FDR was below 0.01 and the log2 fold change was above 5 up to day 15. Each bulk clonotype received a CD4 or CD8 identity based on whether the sequenced CD4 or CD8 repertoire contained that clonotype at higher abundance. Starting from the raw public reads, TCRdb applied fastp trimming at Q25, assembled clones with MiXCR and retained in-frame beta chains. Identical CDR3 protein sequences are pooled into one entry, listed with their most common genes and DNA. None of the V and J calls come from the authors' own analysis; TCRdb made them. Recorded for this sample are roughly 310,000 distinct CDR3 sequences; 3.6% of them occurred a single time. 23% of the sample comes from the top ten.

The sequence came from a man in his late teens or twenties who received the YFV17D yellow fever vaccine. Source: PBMCs, taken on the day of the yellow fever booster vaccination. The V and J genes are TRBV29-1 and TRBJ2-5, with the D gene not confidently named. The DNA is as follows: TGCAGCGCCGGACGGAAACAAGAGACCCAGTACTTC. The resulting protein is CSAGRKQETQYF.